These T cell receptor beta chains were read from a single sample in a study of blood T cell repertoires in COVID-19. Profiling relied on immunoSEQ multiplex PCR, and the TCRdb table lists in-frame clones only, not all of them. The table shows roughly 330,000 clones, with around 87% occurring only once. Source material: PBMCs or T cells enriched from blood (not recorded which). The source is a woman younger than 45 who had recovered from COVID-19. The CDR3 runs from the conserved cysteine through the conserved F or W. Each record gives: D gene, clone size, V gene, J gene, CDR3 protein, CDR3 DNA. A D gene is named only where the DNA matches it firmly. Size is omitted from some rows. Given values are once, few, many or a class for expanded clones.

TRBD2	once	TRBV4-3	TRBJ2-3	CASSLQPGLAEMDTQYF	TGCGCCAGCAGCCTGCAACCGGGACTAGCCGAGATGGATACGCAGTATTTT
TRBD1	-	TRBV19	TRBJ2-2	CASSDRGDTGELFF	TGTGCCAGTAGTGACAGGGGGGACACCGGGGAGCTGTTTTTT
-	-	TRBV19	TRBJ2-5	CASSTSSSGETQYF	TGTGCCAGTAGTACCAGTTCTAGTGGAGAGACCCAGTACTTC
-	-	TRBV5-1	TRBJ1-6	CASSLTGSSPSPLHF	TGCGCCAGCAGCTTGACAGGTAGTTCGCCCTCACCCCTCCACTTT
TRBD1	-	TRBV6-5	TRBJ2-2	CASNRRDRNTGELFF	TGTGCCAGCAACCGCCGGGACAGAAACACCGGGGAGCTGTTTTTT
-	-	TRBV5-1	TRBJ1-2	CASSYDSPLANYGYTF	TGCGCCAGCAGCTATGACTCGCCGCTGGCTAACTATGGCTACACCTTC
-	-	TRBV4-3	TRBJ1-2	CASSQDIYGGYGYTF	TGCGCCAGCAGCCAAGATATTTACGGGGGTTATGGCTACACCTTC
-	few	TRBV19	TRBJ1-2	CAGQGDAGYTF	TGTGCCGGGCAGGGTGACGCTGGCTACACCTTC
-	few	TRBV4-3	TRBJ1-3	CASSQDRQPGRGNTIYF	TGCGCCAGCAGCCAAGATCGACAGCCCGGGAGGGGAAACACCATATATTTT
TRBD2	-	TRBV7-2	TRBJ2-3	CASSFRLAGVLGDTQYF	TGTGCCAGCAGCTTCCGACTAGCGGGGGTTCTGGGAGATACGCAGTATTTT
TRBD1	-	TRBV7-9	TRBJ1-4	CASSLRQGREKLFF	TGTGCCAGCAGCTTAAGACAGGGAAGGGAAAAACTGTTTTTT
-	-	TRBV24-1	TRBJ1-4	CATSAAPQTPTNEKLFF	TGTGCCACCAGTGCCGCTCCACAGACACCAACTAATGAAAAACTGTTTTTT
TRBD1	few	TRBV11-1	TRBJ2-2	CASSFTGESTGELFF	TGTGCCAGCAGCTTCACAGGGGAGAGCACCGGGGAGCTGTTTTTT
-	-	TRBV15	TRBJ1-6	CATSRDRGYRSPLHF	TGTGCCACCAGCAGAGATCGGGGTTACCGGTCACCCCTCCACTTT
-	-	TRBV29-1	TRBJ2-5	CSVGPLYQETQYF	TGCAGCGTTGGCCCACTCTACCAAGAGACCCAGTACTTC
-	-	TRBV9	TRBJ1-1	CASSVAEGTEAFF	TGTGCCAGCAGCGTAGCTGAGGGCACTGAAGCTTTCTTT
-	-	TRBV19	TRBJ1-1	CASSIEAWNTEAFF	TGTGCCAGTAGTATAGAGGCATGGAACACTGAAGCTTTCTTT
-	-	TRBV28	TRBJ2-1	CASRTGSAEQFF	TGTGCCAGCAGAACAGGGTCGGCTGAGCAGTTCTTC
-	-	TRBV4-3	TRBJ1-6	CASSQRGGSNSPLHF	TGCGCCAGCAGCCAAAGGGGAGGTTCCAATTCACCCCTCCACTTT
-	-	TRBV10-3	TRBJ1-2	CAISEAEGQGYGYTF	TGTGCCATCAGTGAGGCGGAGGGGCAGGGCTATGGCTACACCTTC
TRBD2	-	TRBV6-1	TRBJ2-2	CASSEVRGGRPGELFF	TGTGCCAGCAGTGAAGTGCGGGGGGGCCGTCCCGGGGAGCTGTTTTTT
-	-	TRBV1	TRBJ1-2	CTSSQPDSDYGYTF	TGCACCAGCAGCCAACCCGACAGTGACTATGGCTACACCTTC
-	-	TRBV6-5	TRBJ1-5	CASRLQGGDQPQHF	TGTGCCAGCAGGCTACAGGGAGGGGATCAGCCCCAGCATTTT
TRBD1	once	TRBV28	TRBJ1-1	CASSSRTGLNTEAFF	TGTGCCAGCAGTTCCCGGACAGGGCTGAACACTGAAGCTTTCTTT
TRBD1	-	TRBV3-1/TRBV3-2	TRBJ2-7	CASSQAGTGEQYF	TGTGCCAGCAGCCAAGCCGGGACAGGTGAGCAGTACTTC
-	-	TRBV18	TRBJ2-2	CASSSYEMNTGELFF	TGTGCCAGCTCATCCTATGAAATGAACACCGGGGAGCTGTTTTTT
TRBD1	-	TRBV28	TRBJ1-6	CASSIWTGGRSPLHF	TGTGCCAGCAGCATATGGACAGGGGGGCGTTCACCCCTCCACTTT
-	-	TRBV28	TRBJ1-5	CASKGARRHF	TGTGCCAGCAAGGGAGCCCGCCGGCATTTT
-	once	TRBV3-1/TRBV3-2	TRBJ1-2	CASSHSTTGHLRGGYTF	TGTGCCAGCAGCCATTCTACGACGGGACACCTCCGCGGGGGCTACACCTTC
-	-	TRBV28	TRBJ1-1	CASRWGKLGEAFF	TGTGCCAGCAGATGGGGCAAACTTGGGGAAGCTTTCTTT
-	-	TRBV7-6	TRBJ2-5	CASSSTQGLGETQYF	TGTGCCAGCAGCTCTACACAGGGTTTGGGAGAGACCCAGTACTTC
-	-	TRBV7-9	TRBJ1-2	CASSGLPGGYTF	TGTGCCAGCAGCGGACTACCGGGAGGCTACACCTTC
-	-	TRBV12-3/TRBV12-4	TRBJ1-5	CASSRQVYQPQHF	TGTGCCAGCAGTCGACAGGTTTATCAGCCCCAGCATTTT
-	-	TRBV18	TRBJ1-3	CASSPLRNRELPGNTIYF	TGTGCCAGCTCACCCTTAAGAAACAGGGAATTGCCTGGAAACACCATATATTTT
-	-	TRBV3-1/TRBV3-2	TRBJ2-4	CASSKGPGTPTSLAKNIQYF	TGTGCCAGCAGCAAGGGCCCTGGGACACCCACATCTTTAGCCAAAAACATTCAGTACTTC
-	-	TRBV19	TRBJ2-1	CASSPAGSHEQFF	TGTGCCAGTAGTCCCGCGGGCTCGCATGAGCAGTTCTTC
-	-	TRBV19	TRBJ1-5	CASSMGQARRSNQPQHF	TGTGCCAGTAGTATGGGACAAGCAAGGCGTAGCAATCAGCCCCAGCATTTT
TRBD2	-	TRBV9	TRBJ2-3	CASSVAPRAGGADTQYF	TGTGCCAGCAGCGTAGCCCCAAGGGCGGGGGGGGCAGATACGCAGTATTTT
TRBD1	few	TRBV3-1/TRBV3-2	TRBJ2-7	CASSRRTGSYEQYF	TGTGCCAGCAGCCGCCGGACAGGTTCCTACGAGCAGTACTTC
-	-	TRBV7-9	TRBJ1-2	CASTPLYGQRGYGYTF	TGTGCCAGCACCCCACTGTACGGACAAAGAGGCTATGGCTACACCTTC
-	-	TRBV12-3/TRBV12-4	TRBJ1-2	CASLRHGYTF	TGTGCCAGCCTCAGGCATGGCTACACCTTC
TRBD2	-	TRBV7-2	TRBJ2-1	CASSLDASGGAIEQFF	TGTGCCAGCAGCTTAGACGCTAGCGGGGGGGCGATTGAGCAGTTCTTC
TRBD1	-	TRBV19	TRBJ1-1	CASSRTGLNTEAFF	TGTGCCAGTAGTAGGACAGGGCTGAACACTGAAGCTTTCTTT
TRBD1	-	TRBV5-4	TRBJ1-2	CASSVQGVYGYTF	TGTGCCAGCAGCGTTCAGGGGGTCTATGGCTACACCTTC
TRBD2	-	TRBV5-1	TRBJ2-1	CASSPTSGGSRNEQFF	TGCGCCAGCAGCCCTACTAGCGGGGGTTCTCGGAATGAGCAGTTCTTC
TRBD1	few	TRBV7-2	TRBJ1-2	CASSLGATGAYGYTF	TGTGCCAGCAGCTTAGGTGCGACAGGGGCCTATGGCTACACCTTC
-	-	TRBV18	TRBJ1-1	CASSSHRAGHEAFF	TGTGCCAGCTCATCCCACCGGGCAGGGCACGAGGCTTTCTTT
-	-	TRBV27	TRBJ1-2	CASSADRSYGYTF	TGTGCCAGCAGTGCCGACAGGTCCTATGGCTACACCTTC
-	-	TRBV10-1	TRBJ1-5	CASTREGSPHQNSNQPQHF	TGCGCCAGCACTAGGGAGGGGTCGCCACACCAGAATAGCAATCAGCCCCAGCATTTT
-	-	TRBV5-4	TRBJ1-5	CASSSGGNQPQHF	TGTGCCAGCAGCTCAGGGGGCAATCAGCCCCAGCATTTT
TRBD1	-	TRBV2	TRBJ1-1	CASSLGPEGTVRGTEAFF	TGTGCCAGCAGTTTGGGGCCTGAGGGGACAGTCCGGGGCACTGAAGCTTTCTTT
TRBD1	-	TRBV10-3	TRBJ1-4	CAISGQGYNEKLFF	TGTGCCATCAGTGGACAGGGCTATAATGAAAAACTGTTTTTT
TRBD1	-	TRBV30	TRBJ1-6	CAWSPRTGYSPLHF	TGTGCCTGGAGCCCCCGGACAGGTTACTCACCCCTCCACTTT
TRBD2	-	TRBV5-1	TRBJ2-1	CASSLMRLADNEQFF	TGCGCCAGCAGCCTCATGAGGCTAGCGGACAATGAGCAGTTCTTC
TRBD2	-	TRBV5-1	TRBJ2-5	CASSRGAGGPQETQYF	TGCGCCAGCAGCAGGGGTGCGGGGGGGCCCCAAGAGACCCAGTACTTC
TRBD1	-	TRBV2	TRBJ2-7	CASSGGGRSYEQYF	TGTGCCAGCAGTGGAGGGGGCCGCTCCTACGAGCAGTACTTC
-	-	TRBV6-5	TRBJ1-2	CASSYGREGGYTF	TGTGCCAGCAGTTACGGCCGCGAGGGTGGCTACACCTTC
-	-	TRBV2	TRBJ1-2	CASSEALSRGNFYGYTF	TGTGCCAGCAGTGAAGCGCTTTCCAGGGGCAATTTCTATGGCTACACCTTC